Below are 13 T cell receptor beta chains sequenced from a single sample in a study of T cells after yellow fever vaccination. TCRdb reprocessed the 5' RACE reads with MiXCR, giving one entry per CDR3 protein. In the table there are approximately 550,000 distinct CDR3 sequences, over 15% of which are singletons. The starting material was PBMCs, obtained 15 days after the yellow fever booster vaccination. These receptors all come from a man aged 30-40 years who received the YFV17D yellow fever vaccine.

J is TRBJ2-5 and V is TRBV5-1; weak D call: TRBD1 (6 bases). The CDR3 has 15 amino acids. The germline gives CDR1 SGHRS, CDR2 YFSETQ. Trimming left V 4 bases short and J 2 bases short, with 15 bases between. The CDR3 here is CASSGWGQSQETQYF. CDR3 nucleotides: TGCGCCAGCAGCGGGTGGGGGCAGTCACAAGAGACCCAGTACTTC.

This clonotype showed up just a few times. J is TRBJ2-7 and V is TRBV10-3; D may be TRBD2 (5 bases). Germline V gene lookup returns CDR1 ENHRY and CDR2 SYGVKD. The CDR3 length is 13 residues. The ends were cut back, 3 bases at V and 6 bases at J, with 12 bases in the middle. The CDR3 DNA reads as TGTGCCATCAGTGACGGGGTTCTCCCCGAGCAGTACTTC. It translates to CAISDGVLPEQYF.

This clonotype was detected a few times. The chain is built from TRBV21-1 and TRBJ2-1; the D call TRBD1 from the table was never checked on the DNA. TRBV21-1 is a listed pseudogene. This CDR3 contains 14 residues. CDR3 DNA sequence: TGTGCCAGCACCCTGGGACCGTATGTTAATGAGCAGTTCTTC. It encodes CASTLGPYVNEQFF.

In its sample, this clonotype was seen many times. V is TRBV5-1 and J is TRBJ2-6; no definite D call. The length of the CDR3 is 17 residues. Trimming removed 2 bases at V and 4 bases at J, with 16 bases between. Germline assignment: CDR1 SGHRS and CDR2 YFSETQ. The CDR3 sequence: CASSLPTQSSGANVLTF. CDR3 DNA: TGCGCCAGCAGCTTACCTACACAGAGTTCAGGGGCCAACGTCCTGACTTTC.

V usage is TRBV4-3 and J usage is TRBJ2-3, with 9 bases aligning to TRBD2. The CDR3 totals 16 residues. Germline lookup yields CDR1 LGHNA and CDR2 YSLEER. Trimming cost V 1 base and J 4 bases; bases outside gene matches: 6. This chain's CDR3 is CASSQGVAGVPDTQYF. In DNA, the CDR3 is TGCGCCAGCAGCCAAGGGGTAGCGGGAGTCCCAGATACGCAGTATTTT.

This clonotype was observed a single time. The CDR3 nucleotides are TGTGCCAGCAGCGATAAAAGCTCCTACGAGCAGTACTTC. Its protein is CASSDKSSYEQYF. The V and J genes are TRBV5-4 and TRBJ2-7, with unresolved D. Germline V gene lookup returns CDR1 SGHNT and CDR2 YYREEE (reference sequence). V was trimmed by 4 bases and J by 0 bases, leaving 8 bases between them. The CDR3 spans 13 residues.

The rearrangement uses TRBV5-1 and TRBJ2-5; 7 bases match TRBD1. Germline V gene data show CDR1 as SGHRS and CDR2 as YFSETQ. The CDR3 runs to 14 residues. V was pared by 2 bases and J by 3 bases, with 4 bases of the junction left unmatched. The CDR3 here is CASSFHGTEETQYF. CDR3 nucleotides: TGCGCCAGCAGCTTCCACGGGACAGAAGAGACCCAGTACTTC.

The CDR3 region is CAGREVKNIQYF. The CDR3 DNA sequence: TGTGCCGGGAGGGAGGTCAAAAACATTCAGTACTTC. V and J are TRBV12-3 or TRBV12-4 and TRBJ2-4, with 7 positions matching TRBD2. The CDR3 spans 12 residues. Trimming removed 11 bases from V and 3 bases from J; junction bases left unmatched: 4.

This chain connects TRBV6-1 to TRBJ2-2; the match to TRBD1 covers 7 bases. Trimming removed 7 bases from V and 6 bases from J; junction bases left unmatched: 8. Per germline, CDR1 MNHNS and CDR2 SASEGT. There are 14 residues in the CDR3. The CDR3 reads CASKRGLGAGELFF. The CDR3 coding sequence is TGTGCCAGCAAGAGGGGGCTCGGGGCCGGGGAGCTGTTTTTT.

The V call is TRBV28, the J call TRBJ2-3, with no clear D. Looked up from germline, CDR1 is MDHEN and CDR2 is SYDVKM. The CDR3 runs 14 residues. Trimming pared 7 bases from V and 0 bases from J, leaving 11 bases between. The CDR3 DNA sequence: TGTGCCAGCAAATCCGGAATAAGCACAGATACGCAGTATTTT. This gives the protein CASKSGISTDTQYF.

This clonotype was observed at least ten times. V gene TRBV6-2 or TRBV6-3 combines with J gene TRBJ2-1; D is possibly TRBD2 (6 bases). The germline gives CDR1 MNHEY, CDR2 SVGEGT. V shed 7 bases and J shed 5 bases, with 21 bases lying between them. CDR3 size: 16 residues. In DNA form, the CDR3 reads TGTGCCAGCACCCCCTACGCTTGGGCTAGCGACAATGAGCAGTTCTTC. The encoded protein is CASTPYAWASDNEQFF.

This clonotype was picked up a small number of times. This chain links TRBV27 with TRBJ1-5; perhaps TRBD1 as D (5 bases). Per germline, CDR1 MNHEY and CDR2 SMNVEV (reference sequence). CDR3 length: 16 amino acids. V shed 5 bases and J shed 4 bases, with 18 bases lying between them. This CDR3 reads CASSTGTGPTNQPQHF. The CDR3 DNA follows: TGTGCCAGCAGTACAGGAACCGGGCCGACGAATCAGCCCCAGCATTTT.

In this sample, this clonotype turned up many times. This chain connects TRBV29-1 to TRBJ2-5; D perhaps matches TRBD1 (6 bases). There are 12 residues in the CDR3. Germline V gene data show CDR1 as SQVTM and CDR2 as ANQGSEA. In DNA, the CDR3 is TGCAGTGGGGACATTAACCAAGAGACCCAGTACTTC. This translates into CSGDINQETQYF. Together with reference TRBV29-1 and TRBJ2-5, the CDR3 gives the full variable domain: SAVISQKPSRDICQRGTSLTIQCQVDSQVTMMFWYRQQPGQSLTLIATANQGSEATYESGFVIDKFPISRPNLTFSTLTVSNMSPEDSSIYLCSGDINQETQYFGPGTRLLVL.